Sequencing of this T cell receptor (beta chain) was carried out in a study of T cells after yellow fever vaccination. Whole-study findings and limits: Abundant contaminating clonotypes from the bulk population could appear in FACS-sorted repertoires.

TCRdb reanalysed the 5' RACE reads using MiXCR and keeps one entry per CDR3 protein. The table shows hundreds of thousands of distinct CDR3 sequences, with approximately 15% occurring only once. CDR1 and CDR2 (germline): MNHEY, SMNVEV (reference sequence). Unmatched junction bases numbered 5, after V lost 4 bases and J lost 10 bases. This CDR3 has 14 amino acids. A remark on this clonotype: Its specificity is not known.

This rearrangement joins TRBV27 to TRBJ1-6; 9 nucleotides align to TRBD1. The TCR originated in a man aged 25-45 years who received the YFV17D yellow fever vaccine. The sequencing here drew on PBMCs, taken on the day of the yellow fever booster vaccination. The chain's CDR3 is CASSSDRGGSPLHF. CDR3 nucleotide sequence: TGTGCCAGCAGTTCGGACAGGGGAGGCTCACCCCTCCACTTT.